This section outlines one TCR beta chain sequence together with its context. What this receptor recognizes is not known. No qualities accompany the bases; no much larger clone lies one base away. Moderately to severely active disease, a Clinical Activity Score of at least 3, a NOSPECS grade of at least 4, and a duration under 3 months were present in ophthalmopathy patients. The study excluded patients with uncontrolled infections, other autoimmune diseases, pregnancy or lactation. Clinical symptoms, serum thyroxine and TRAb, thyroid ultrasound, and orbital computed tomography formed the basis for the diagnoses. PBMCs were isolated from approximately 10 ml of fresh peripheral blood by Ficoll-Paque density gradient centrifugation. Total RNA was extracted using Trizol reagent, and RNA quality was assessed on an Agilent 2100 Bioanalyzer. The data are from a study of T cells in Graves' hyperthyroidism and ophthalmopathy (dated by TCRdb to between 2018 and 2021). Turning to the overall study: Peripheral blood samples were taken at the time of initial diagnosis, prior to any treatment. Thyroid tissue and blood T-cell repertoires from roughly six Graves' hyperthyroidism patients were also compared in the study. The 95 to 100 discovery patients were divided at random into training and test sets in a 7:3 ratio. After blood sampling, hyperthyroidism patients were treated with methimazole at a starting dose of 30 mg daily, and ophthalmopathy patients were treated with high-dose intravenous methylprednisolone. TCR Vbeta CDR3 sequencing of 135 peripheral blood samples (roughly 43 ophthalmopathy, about 80 hyperthyroidism and some 17 progressor patients) is reported in the paper. To identify TCR V-J signatures that set the groups apart, the researchers used a discovery cohort of 100 patients, made up of under 50 with Graves' ophthalmopathy and 57 with stable Graves' hyperthyroidism. Prospective prediction of ophthalmopathy was tested in an independent validation cohort consisting of some 20 hyperthyroidism patients and some 16 patients who later progressed to ophthalmopathy. Study-wide findings and limitations: Most expanded thyroid clonotypes (frequency above 0.001) were also detected in blood, suggesting blood repertoires may reflect thyroid immune responses. In validation, the model predicted progression to ophthalmopathy with 55% to 71% sensitivity and 72.22% specificity, a median of approximately 6.7 months before onset. No statistical method was used to set the sample size in advance, and investigators knew the group allocation. Ophthalmopathy was separated from stable hyperthyroidism by a 13 V-J signature model, with over 85% sensitivity and approximately 81% specificity obtained in cross-validation and 80%/75% obtained in testing.

Amplification of TCR beta CDR3 regions was carried out from RNA transcripts. The first round of RT-PCR for the TCR CDR3 was performed with the HTBI primer set and the Qiagen OneStep RT-PCR kit. A second multiplex PCR round built the libraries, followed by size selection and purification. Paired-end sequencing of the libraries was performed with 100 bp reads on an Illumina HiSeq2000. Per the original workflow: Raw data were processed with SOAPnuke, discarding reads with adapters, uncalled bases, mean Phred below 15, or no exact constant-primer or identifier match. COPE v1.2.5 was used to merge high-quality paired reads, and clonotypes were defined as unique nucleotide sequences. MiTCR v1.1 was used to align clonotypes to the IMGT TRBV, TRBD and TRBJ reference segments. Only V-J combinations with frequency above 0.0001, covering 99% to 99.2% of repertoires, were analysed. A TCS score was defined as the ratio between F50 (clonal expansion) and ExV (chaos), using BLOSUM62-based TCRdist between CDR3 peptides within each V-J. Welch's t-statistics and random forest reduced 500 to 550 V-J features to about 12, which were used in a naive Bayes classifier (R e1071). The public reads were reanalyzed by TCRdb: fastp trimming at Q25, MiXCR alignment, in-frame beta chains only. Rows merge per CDR3 protein into single entries with the most common DNA and genes. It is TCRdb's table, rather than the study itself, that gives the V and J calls and clone size. The sample table records about 600,000 distinct CDR3 sequences; 15% to 20% of these occur just once. The ten largest clonotypes hold around 3.5% of the sample.

The TCR sequence derives from a woman aged 40 to 55 with Graves' ophthalmopathy. The material sequenced was blood.

The CDR3 region has the sequence CASSIVKGQSSYNSPLHF. The nucleotides read TGTGCCAGTAGTATCGTGAAAGGACAGAGCTCCTATAATTCACCCCTCCACTTT. Here the chain combines TRBV19 and TRBJ1-6; TRBD1 is a possible D gene, resting on 6 matching bases. The CDR3 runs 18 amino acids, cysteine and phenylalanine included. Only the CDR3 portion is preserved as DNA: 54 bases, with reading frame beginning at the first base. The germline V gene (reference sequence) specifies LNHDA as CDR1 and SQIVND as CDR2. The germline ends are 15 bases apart after V is trimmed by 3 bases and J by 0 bases.